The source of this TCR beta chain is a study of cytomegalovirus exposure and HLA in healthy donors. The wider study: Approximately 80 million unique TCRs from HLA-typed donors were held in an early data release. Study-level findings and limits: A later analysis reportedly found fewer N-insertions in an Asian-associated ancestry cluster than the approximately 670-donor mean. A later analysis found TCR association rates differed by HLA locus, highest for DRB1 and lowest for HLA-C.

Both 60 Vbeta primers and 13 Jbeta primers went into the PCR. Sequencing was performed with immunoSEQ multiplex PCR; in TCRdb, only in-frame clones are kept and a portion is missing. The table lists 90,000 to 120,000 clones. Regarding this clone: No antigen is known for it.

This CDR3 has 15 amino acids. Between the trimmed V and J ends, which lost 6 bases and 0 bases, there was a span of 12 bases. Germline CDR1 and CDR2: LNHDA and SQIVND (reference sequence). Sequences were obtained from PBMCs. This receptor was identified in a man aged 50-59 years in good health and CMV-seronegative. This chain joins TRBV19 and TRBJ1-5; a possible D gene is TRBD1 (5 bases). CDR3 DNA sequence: TGTGCCAGTAGAAGGACAAATTATAGCAATCAGCCCCAGCATTTT. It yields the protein CASRRTNYSNQPQHF.